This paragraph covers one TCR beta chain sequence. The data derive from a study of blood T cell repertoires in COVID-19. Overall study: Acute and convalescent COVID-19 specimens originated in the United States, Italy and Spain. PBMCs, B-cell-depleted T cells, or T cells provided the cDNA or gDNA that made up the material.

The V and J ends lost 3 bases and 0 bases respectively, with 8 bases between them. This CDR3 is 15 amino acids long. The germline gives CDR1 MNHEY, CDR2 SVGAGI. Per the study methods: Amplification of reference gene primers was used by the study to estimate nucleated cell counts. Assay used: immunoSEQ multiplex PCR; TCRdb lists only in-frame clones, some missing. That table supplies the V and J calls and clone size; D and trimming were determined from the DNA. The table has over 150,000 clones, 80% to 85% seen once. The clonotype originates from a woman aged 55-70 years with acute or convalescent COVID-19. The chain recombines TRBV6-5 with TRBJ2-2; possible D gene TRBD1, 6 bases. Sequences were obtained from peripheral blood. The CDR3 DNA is TGTGCCAGCAGTTATTGGGACACGAACACCGGGGAGCTGTTTTTT. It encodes CASSYWDTNTGELFF.